These 21 T cell receptor beta chains were sequenced from one sample in a study of T cells in localized non-small cell lung cancer. Using immunoSEQ multiplex PCR, the repertoire was profiled, and TCRdb retains in-frame clones only, with some absent. The sample contains about 77,000 clones, about 88% of which appear only once. Specimen: peripheral blood, collected before any cancer treatment. Receptors originate from a woman aged 40-69 years with stage I squamous cell lung carcinoma.

This clone appeared a few times. The genes are TRBV6-6 and TRBJ1-1; D not certain. CDR1 MNHNY and CDR2 SVGAGI come from the germline V gene (reference sequence). With 6 bases removed from V and 11 bases from J, the gap between germline ends came to 10 bases. The CDR3 loop spans 10 amino acids. The CDR3 DNA sequence: TGTGCCAGCAGCTCCCAAATTGCTTTCTTT. It is translated as CASSSQIAFF.

The chain links TRBV9 to TRBJ1-2; 7 bases map to TRBD1. This CDR3 comprises 15 residues. Germline CDR1 is SGDLS and CDR2 is YYNGEE. Trimming took 0 bases from V and 3 from J; bases not matched to a gene: 5. The DNA of the CDR3 is TGTGCCAGCAGCGTAGGTTTGGGGACAGACTATGGCTACACCTTC. Translating gives CASSVGLGTDYGYTF. Drawing the rest from reference TRBV9 and TRBJ1-2, the complete variable domain is DSGVTQTPKHLITATGQRVTLRCSPRSGDLSVYWYQQSLDQGLQFLIQYYNGEERAKGNILERFSAQQFPDLHSELNLSSLELGDSALYFCASSVGLGTDYGYTFGSGTRLTVV.

The chain employs TRBV7-3 and TRBJ1-1; D gene unclear. The V and J ends lost 0 bases and 0 bases respectively, with 2 bases between them. The CDR3 contains 13 residues. In germline, CDR1 is SGHTA, CDR2 FQGTGA. This CDR3 is CASSLTLNTEAFF. CDR3 coding DNA: TGTGCCAGCAGCTTAACGTTGAACACTGAAGCTTTCTTT.

The V call is TRBV7-9, the J call TRBJ2-7; a weak D match, TRBD2 (5 bases). The CDR3 is made up of 14 amino acids. Trimming pared 1 base from V and 5 bases from J, leaving 12 bases between. Germline V gene lookup returns CDR1 SEHNR and CDR2 FQNEAQ (reference sequence). Written as DNA, the CDR3 is TGTGCCAGCAGCTTAGGCGGCGGGCTGGACGAGCAGTACTTC. This gives the protein CASSLGGGLDEQYF.

The genes are TRBV7-2 and TRBJ1-6; 7 bases line up with TRBD1. Germline V gives CDR1 SGHTA, CDR2 FQGNSA. Trimming at V came to 2 bases and at J to 3 bases, leaving 7 bases not matched to a gene. The CDR3 sequence is 17 residues long. The CDR3 nucleotides are TGTGCCAGCAGCTTATTTTCCCGACAGGGCTATAATTCACCCCTCCACTTT. Protein product: CASSLFSRQGYNSPLHF.

The genes are TRBV5-1 and TRBJ2-3; TRBD1 matches at 7 bases. Germline values: CDR1 SGHRS, CDR2 YFSETQ. The junction had 4 bases not matched to a gene; V was cut back by 6 bases and J by 0 bases. There are 14 residues in the CDR3. CDR3 nucleotides: TGCGCCAGCACTACAGGGGTAAGCACAGATACGCAGTATTTT. Protein: CASTTGVSTDTQYF.

The V gene is TRBV29-1, the J gene TRBJ2-1; perhaps TRBD1 as D (7 bases). Trimming cost V 4 bases and J 9 bases, with 16 bases left between them. Per the germline V gene, CDR1 is SQVTM and CDR2 is ANQGSEA. CDR3 length: 13 amino acids. Here the CDR3 reads CSVALAGGGEQFF. The CDR3, as DNA: TGCAGCGTTGCGCTTGCAGGGGGAGGTGAGCAGTTCTTC.

The CDR3 protein is CSVQGGRYEQYF. CDR3 DNA sequence: TGCAGCGTTCAAGGGGGGCGTTACGAGCAGTACTTC. The J gene is TRBJ2-7, the V gene TRBV29-1; D is possibly TRBD1 or TRBD2 (6 bases each). The CDR3 is 12 amino acids. Germline loops: CDR1 SQVTM, CDR2 ANQGSEA. V lost 5 bases to trimming and J lost 4 bases, with 12 bases between them.

The chain recombines TRBV6-5 with TRBJ1-1; D not certain. The CDR3 has 14 residues. Trimming shortened V by 0 bases and J by 8 bases, and 13 bases separated the two germline ends. Germline V gene lookup returns CDR1 MNHEY and CDR2 SVGAGI. CDR3 amino acids: CASSYSPRPDEAFF. CDR3 bases: TGTGCCAGCAGTTACTCGCCGAGGCCCGACGAAGCTTTCTTT.

V is TRBV4-1 and J is TRBJ1-5; 7 positions match TRBD1. The V segment lost 1 base and the J segment 2 bases; nucleotides outside the gene matches: 2. Looked up from germline, CDR1 is MGHRA and CDR2 is YSYEKL. This CDR3 contains 15 residues. CDR3 loop: CASSQGQGGNQPQHF. The CDR3 nucleotides read TGCGCCAGCAGCCAAGGACAGGGCGGCAATCAGCCCCAGCATTTT.

This chain links TRBV28 with TRBJ2-7; perhaps TRBD1 as D (6 bases). Germline V gene data show CDR1 as MDHEN and CDR2 as SYDVKM. The CDR3 is 15 residues long. The V gene lost 5 bases and the J gene lost 0 bases, with 14 bases spanning the gap. Here the CDR3 DNA reads TGTGCCAGCAGTAATGGGGGCGCGAGCTCCTACGAGCAGTACTTC. Protein product: CASSNGGASSYEQYF.

The chain joins TRBV6-5 to TRBJ1-5; D remains unclear. V was cut by 4 bases and J by 3 bases, with 10 bases left in between. The CDR3 has 14 residues. The germline CDR1 and CDR2 sequences are MNHEY and SVGAGI. The CDR3 coding sequence is TGTGCCAGCAGTTCTGACCGTACCAATCAGCCCCAGCATTTT. This sequence encodes CASSSDRTNQPQHF.

This clone was found once. This chain uses TRBV29-1 with TRBJ2-1, with TRBD2 identical over 9 bases. The germline gives CDR1 SQVTM, CDR2 ANQGSEA. The J segment lost 7 bases and the V segment lost 6 bases, leaving 13 bases of the junction unmatched. The CDR3 covers 15 residues. The CDR3 here is CSVHRREGTSNEQFF. CDR3 DNA sequence: TGCAGCGTCCACCGGCGGGAGGGGACGAGTAATGAGCAGTTCTTC.

The rearrangement links TRBV7-9 to TRBJ2-3; D unclear. This CDR3 region has 13 residues. V lost 1 base and J 4 bases, leaving 6 bases between the germline ends. CDR1 SEHNR and CDR2 FQNEAQ come from the germline V gene (reference sequence). CDR3 nucleotide sequence: TGTGCCAGCAGCTTAGGGGAACCAGATACGCAGTATTTT. This sequence encodes CASSLGEPDTQYF.

This clone was observed a single time. This chain joins TRBV18 and TRBJ1-1; D gene ambiguous. The germline V gene has CDR1 KGHSH and CDR2 LQKENI. The CDR3 loop spans 16 amino acids. Trimming cost V 0 bases and J 2 bases, with 13 bases left between them. CDR3 coding DNA: TGTGCCAGCTCACCACCGACCCGGGTCCTTAACACTGAAGCTTTCTTT. Translating gives CASSPPTRVLNTEAFF.

The chain recombines TRBV5-1 with TRBJ2-1, with 11 bases fitting TRBD2. This CDR3 is built from 16 residues. Trimming removed 5 bases from V and 1 base from J; junction bases left unmatched: 5. Germline lookup yields CDR1 SGHRS and CDR2 YFSETQ. The CDR3 sequence: CASSFLAGGSYNEQFF. CDR3 bases: TGCGCCAGCAGTTTTCTAGCGGGGGGTTCCTACAATGAGCAGTTCTTC.

This clone was found once. This chain links TRBV4-1 with TRBJ2-5; D is undetermined. CDR3 size: 15 residues. V was shortened by 0 bases and J by 1 base, with 9 bases between the two germline ends. Per germline, CDR1 MGHRA and CDR2 YSYEKL. CDR3 DNA sequence: TGCGCCAGCAGCCAAGATCGGGCAACCCAAGAGACCCAGTACTTC. Its translation is CASSQDRATQETQYF.

The CDR3 bases are TGTGCCAGCAGCCCGATTAACAGCTATGGCTACACCTTC. Protein: CASSPINSYGYTF. The rearrangement links TRBV5-6 to TRBJ1-2; no clear D gene. The CDR3 is 13 amino acids. Trimming stripped 4 bases from V and 4 bases from J, with 11 bases between. Germline loops: CDR1 SGHDT, CDR2 YYEEEE.

The chain carries TRBV7-6 and TRBJ2-1; unclear D gene. The CDR3 spans 13 residues. The ends were cut back, 3 bases at V and 8 bases at J, with 11 bases in the middle. Germline V CDR1 and CDR2: SGHVS, FNYEAQ. CDR3 sequence reads: CASSFENPDEQFF. The DNA for the CDR3 is TGTGCCAGCAGCTTTGAGAATCCCGATGAGCAGTTCTTC.

The genes are TRBV5-4 and TRBJ2-5; D gene unclear. V shed 4 bases and J shed 5 bases, with 21 bases lying between them. The germline CDR1 and CDR2 sequences are SGHNT and YYREEE (reference sequence). CDR3 length: 16 amino acids. CDR3 sequence reads: CASSPTANVVGETQYF. The CDR3 DNA sequence: TGTGCCAGCAGCCCGACCGCGAATGTTGTGGGGGAGACCCAGTACTTC.

The J gene is TRBJ1-2, the V gene TRBV19; 7 nucleotides line up with TRBD1. The CDR3 length is 14 residues. The V and J ends lost 5 bases and 3 bases, in that order; junction bases with no gene match: 6. Germline V gives CDR1 LNHDA, CDR2 SQIVND (reference sequence). DNA of the CDR3: TGTGCCAGTAGTGGGCTCGACAGGGACTATGGCTACACCTTC. It encodes CASSGLDRDYGYTF.